The clone carrying this T cell receptor (beta chain) was counted many times. Its antigen is unknown. This sample stems from a study of T cells in Graves' hyperthyroidism and ophthalmopathy. Regarding the study as a whole: Model output signaled ophthalmopathy a median about seven months ahead of onset.

Germline V gene lookup returns CDR1 KGHDR and CDR2 SFDVKD. The CDR3 length is 13 residues. Trimming pared 5 bases from V and 5 bases from J, leaving 12 bases between. Uncontrolled infection, other autoimmune disease, pregnancy or lactation led to exclusion. TCR beta CDR3 regions were amplified from RNA. Using the HTBI primer set, a first-round RT-PCR was run on the TCR CDR3. MiXCR was run by TCRdb on the multiplex PCR reads, yielding one entry per CDR3 protein. Seen here are under 500,000 distinct CDR3 sequences, around 15% observed once, and the top ten hold 25% to 30%. The clonotype originates from a man between 50 and 59 years old with Graves' ophthalmopathy. This rearrangement joins TRBV24-1 to TRBJ2-7, with D possibly being TRBD1 (5 bases). Source material: blood. The CDR3 spells CATSVQGSNEQYF. CDR3 DNA sequence: TGTGCCACCAGTGTCCAGGGAAGCAACGAGCAGTACTTC.